The 26 T cell receptor beta chains reported below all come from one sample, sequenced in a study of CXCR3-negative and CXCR3-positive naive CD8 T cells. The TRB libraries of cDNA were built by UMI-labeled 5' RACE. TCRdb re-analyzed the 5' RACE reads; it lists each CDR3 protein once, without DNA. The sample includes 55,000 to 65,000 distinct CDR3 sequences. Sequences were obtained from naive CXCR3- CD8+ T cells from blood. Subset: CD45RO-CCR7+CD27+CD95- naive CD8+ T cells lacking CXCR3 (TNR3-). Source of these receptors: a human donor in good health. Some clones in this sample may be carry-over from other donors' samples.

CDR3 amino acids: CASSQEITGFDGYTF. This chain uses TRBV14 with TRBJ1-2; TCRdb indicates TRBD1, and absent DNA this call remains unverified. Looked up from germline, CDR1 is SGHDN and CDR2 is FVKESK. The CDR3 has 15 residues.

The chain carries TRBV20-1 and TRBJ1-1; no DNA is available, so the TRBD1 call from TCRdb remains unchecked. The CDR3 has 14 residues. Germline CDR1 DFQATT, CDR2 SNEGSKA (reference sequence). The CDR3 sequence is CSAREEGRDTEAFF.

This chain links TRBV28 with TRBJ2-7; TCRdb lists TRBD1, though no DNA is available to test this call. This CDR3 is 15 amino acids long. Per germline, CDR1 MDHEN and CDR2 SYDVKM. The CDR3 sequence is CASSVPGNLAYEQYF.

The chain employs TRBV30 and TRBJ2-7; without DNA, the TCRdb call of TRBD1 cannot be checked. This CDR3 has 14 residues. Germline lookup yields CDR1 GTSNPN and CDR2 SVGIG (reference sequence). This CDR3 is CAWSAGTGSGEQYF.

The J gene is TRBJ2-1, the V gene TRBV20-1; there is no DNA to check the TCRdb D call of TRBD2. Germline CDR1 reads DFQATT; CDR2 reads SNEGSKA (reference sequence). The CDR3 is 16 amino acids. The chain's CDR3 is CSARMVAGATYNEQFF.

V gene TRBV10-3 combines with J gene TRBJ2-7; TCRdb calls TRBD1, which cannot be checked without DNA. CDR1 is ENHRY, CDR2 SYGVKD, per germline. This CDR3 region has 14 residues. The CDR3: CAISGDGKSYEQYF.

The rearrangement links TRBV12-3 or TRBV12-4 to TRBJ2-3; absent DNA, TCRdb's TRBD2 call cannot be checked. The CDR3 has 18 residues. The chain's CDR3 is CASSPDRFGGSLADTQYF.

The J gene is TRBJ2-7, the V gene TRBV7-6; the D call from TCRdb, TRBD1, cannot be confirmed without DNA. CDR1 and CDR2 (germline): SGHVS, FNYEAQ. The CDR3 contains 12 residues. CDR3 region: CASSPGAYEQYF.

This chain connects TRBV4-2 to TRBJ2-1; as DNA is missing, the TRBD2 call by TCRdb cannot be tested. Germline V gene sequence: CDR1 LGHNA, CDR2 YNFKEQ. CDR3 length: 17 amino acids. Here the CDR3 reads CASGQTTGTSGYNEQFF.

The chain couples TRBV6-2 or TRBV6-3 to TRBJ1-1; TCRdb's assignment of TRBD1 cannot be checked, as there is no DNA. The CDR3 is 15 amino acids. Germline CDR1 and CDR2: MNHEY and SVGEGT. CDR3 sequence: CASSYSVQMNTEAFF.

The chain uses TRBV6-7 and TRBJ2-4; checking the TCRdb D call of TRBD1 is not possible without DNA. TRBV6-7 is sorted into the ORF group, with uncertain function. The CDR3 length is 20 residues. The chain's CDR3 is CASRPTPGRYSFLAKNIQYF.

V is TRBV20-1 and J is TRBJ1-5; the TCRdb call, TRBD1, lacks DNA for checking. There are 15 residues in the CDR3. Germline V lookup: CDR1 DFQATT, CDR2 SNEGSKA (reference sequence). The CDR3 is CSAPDSSYSNQPQHF.

The rearrangement uses TRBV12-3 or TRBV12-4 and TRBJ2-7; the D gene TCRdb calls, TRBD1, cannot be checked with no DNA. The CDR3 loop spans 16 amino acids. CDR3 sequence reads: CASSETGTVEFYEQYF.

The chain couples TRBV7-9 to TRBJ2-7; TCRdb's assignment of TRBD2 cannot be checked, as there is no DNA. Germline V lookup: CDR1 SEHNR, CDR2 FQNEAQ (reference sequence). This CDR3 has 15 residues. This CDR3 is CASSLIEYRPWEQYF. The complete variable domain, with remaining parts taken from reference TRBV7-9 and TRBJ2-7, reads DTGVSQNPRHKITKRGQNVTFRCDPISEHNRLYWYRQTLGQGPEFLTYFQNEAQLEKSRLLSDRFSAERPKGSFSTLEIQRTEQGDSAMYLCASSLIEYRPWEQYFGPGTRLTVT.

The CDR3 sequence is CASSMASGGPLSYEQYF. This chain joins TRBV19 and TRBJ2-7; TCRdb outputs TRBD2, but without DNA this stays unchecked. The CDR3 contains 17 residues. Germline CDR1 is LNHDA and CDR2 is SQIVND (reference sequence).

The chain joins TRBV2 to TRBJ2-1. The CDR3 has 13 amino acids. CDR1 and CDR2 (germline): SNHLY, FYNNEI. The CDR3 sequence: CASSETADNEQFF. Full variable domain (outside the CDR3, taken from reference TRBV2 and TRBJ2-1): EPEVTQTPSHQVTQMGQEVILRCVPISNHLYFYWYRQILGQKVEFLVSFYNNEISEKSEIFDDQFSVERPDGSNFTLKIRSTKLEDSAMYFCASSETADNEQFFGPGTRLTVL.

The chain is built from TRBV10-3 and TRBJ2-1; the TCRdb D gene call, TRBD1, has no DNA to confirm it. Germline CDR1 reads ENHRY; CDR2 reads SYGVKD. CDR3 length equals 15 residues. The CDR3 sequence: CAISEQATGYNEQFF.

The chain has TRBV7-9 and TRBJ1-1; there is no DNA to check the TCRdb D call of TRBD1. There are 14 residues in the CDR3. From germline, CDR1 is SEHNR and CDR2 FQNEAQ (reference sequence). This chain's CDR3 is CASRRQGTGTEAFF.

The rearrangement links TRBV20-1 to TRBJ1-1. There are 14 residues in the CDR3. The germline V gene has CDR1 DFQATT and CDR2 SNEGSKA (reference sequence). The CDR3 sequence is CSAVKIVMNTEAFF.

The chain combines TRBV20-1 with TRBJ1-2; as DNA is missing, the TRBD1 call by TCRdb cannot be tested. The CDR3 runs 14 residues. Germline assignment: CDR1 DFQATT and CDR2 SNEGSKA (reference sequence). The CDR3 loop is CSARAEGEWYGYTF.

CDR3 sequence: CASSWGTGLLNEQYF. This chain joins TRBV5-1 and TRBJ2-7; TCRdb's assignment of TRBD1 cannot be checked, as there is no DNA. Germline V gene sequence: CDR1 SGHRS, CDR2 YFSETQ. CDR3 length equals 15 residues.

The J gene is TRBJ2-1, the V gene TRBV6-1; absent DNA, TCRdb's TRBD1 call cannot be checked. Germline V gives CDR1 MNHNS, CDR2 SASEGT. This CDR3 comprises 11 residues. CDR3 region: CASSRGIEQFF.

This chain links TRBV6-2 or TRBV6-3 with TRBJ2-1; there is no DNA to check the TCRdb D call of TRBD2. Germline V gives CDR1 MNHEY, CDR2 SVGEGT. The length of the CDR3 is 14 residues. The CDR3 reads CASSYLAEPNEQFF.

J is TRBJ2-1 and V is TRBV6-6; absent DNA, TCRdb's TRBD1 call cannot be checked. The CDR3 sequence is 12 residues long. Germline CDR1 reads MNHNY; CDR2 reads SVGAGI (reference sequence). CDR3 protein: CASSLEGTKKFF.

The chain's CDR3 is CASRPPAGVGITDTQYF. The J gene is TRBJ2-3, the V gene TRBV12-3 or TRBV12-4; TCRdb selects TRBD1, and the lack of DNA leaves this call unchecked. There are 17 residues in the CDR3.

V gene TRBV9 combines with J gene TRBJ2-1; TCRdb indicates TRBD1, and absent DNA this call remains unverified. The CDR3 runs 17 residues. Per germline, CDR1 SGDLS and CDR2 YYNGEE. CDR3 residues: CASSVVSEGALYNEQFF.